Listed below are T cell receptor beta chains from one sample, sequenced in a study of cytomegalovirus exposure and HLA in healthy donors. Profiling relied on immunoSEQ multiplex PCR, and the TCRdb table lists in-frame clones only, not all of them. This sample carries 150,000 to 200,000 clones, with 6.5% going to the ten biggest clones. Sequencing was done on a sample of PBMCs. The receptor source for this set is a man aged 25-45 years in good health and CMV-seronegative. The CDR3 runs from the conserved cysteine through the conserved F or W. The D gene is left open where the match is weak.

D gene: .; CDR3 length: 14; V gene: TRBV14; J gene: TRBJ1-2; CDR3 protein: CASSPAGQSYGYTF; CDR3 DNA: TGTGCCAGCAGCCCCGCCGGACAGAGCTATGGCTACACCTTC
D gene: .; CDR3 length: 12; V gene: TRBV11-2; J gene: TRBJ2-5; CDR3 protein: CASSSYQETQYF; CDR3 DNA: TGTGCCAGCAGCTCGTACCAAGAGACCCAGTACTTC
D gene: .; CDR3 length: 15; V gene: TRBV7-2; J gene: TRBJ1-2; CDR3 protein: CASSLAAGPQYGYTF; CDR3 DNA: TGTGCCAGCAGCTTAGCAGCGGGGCCTCAGTATGGCTACACCTTC
D gene: .; CDR3 length: 12; V gene: TRBV7-2; J gene: TRBJ2-3; CDR3 protein: CASSRLIDTQYF; CDR3 DNA: TGTGCCAGCAGCCGACTGATAGATACGCAGTATTTT
D gene: .; CDR3 length: 13; V gene: TRBV6-5; J gene: TRBJ1-5; CDR3 protein: CASKDSGGQPQHF; CDR3 DNA: TGTGCCAGCAAAGACAGCGGGGGACAGCCCCAGCATTTT
D gene: .; CDR3 length: 15; V gene: TRBV5-1; J gene: TRBJ1-1; CDR3 protein: CASSFGGTRNTEAFF; CDR3 DNA: TGCGCCAGCAGCTTCGGGGGAACGAGGAACACTGAAGCTTTCTTT
D gene: .; CDR3 length: 11; V gene: TRBV20-1; J gene: TRBJ2-7; CDR3 protein: CSARDKYEQYF; CDR3 DNA: TGCAGTGCTAGAGATAAATACGAGCAGTACTTC
D gene: TRBD1; CDR3 length: 16; V gene: TRBV5-1; J gene: TRBJ2-7; CDR3 protein: CASSVGDRGLYYEQYF; CDR3 DNA: TGCGCCAGCAGCGTGGGGGACAGGGGCCTTTACTACGAGCAGTACTTC
D gene: TRBD2; CDR3 length: 15; V gene: TRBV28; J gene: TRBJ2-1; CDR3 protein: CASSPGGQIGNEQFF; CDR3 DNA: TGTGCCAGCAGTCCGGGGGGGCAAATTGGCAATGAGCAGTTCTTC
D gene: TRBD1; CDR3 length: 14; V gene: TRBV19; J gene: TRBJ1-3; CDR3 protein: CASSEGAGGNTIYF; CDR3 DNA: TGTGCCAGTAGCGAGGGGGCTGGTGGAAACACCATATATTTT
D gene: .; CDR3 length: 15; V gene: TRBV19; J gene: TRBJ1-2; CDR3 protein: CASSISGARWYGYTF; CDR3 DNA: TGTGCCAGTAGTATCTCAGGGGCGCGCTGGTATGGCTACACCTTC
D gene: .; CDR3 length: 13; V gene: TRBV29-1; J gene: TRBJ2-1; CDR3 protein: CSVDLSQVDEQFF; CDR3 DNA: TGCAGCGTTGATTTGAGTCAGGTTGATGAGCAGTTCTTC
D gene: .; CDR3 length: 12; V gene: TRBV2; J gene: TRBJ1-1; CDR3 protein: CASREQGTEAFF; CDR3 DNA: TGTGCCAGCAGGGAACAGGGAACTGAAGCTTTCTTT
D gene: .; CDR3 length: 13; V gene: TRBV10-1; J gene: TRBJ1-1; CDR3 protein: CASRVDTSTEAFF; CDR3 DNA: TGCGCCAGCAGAGTGGACACGAGCACTGAAGCTTTCTTT
D gene: .; CDR3 length: 14; V gene: TRBV19; J gene: TRBJ1-1; CDR3 protein: CASSVSLGNTEAFF; CDR3 DNA: TGTGCCAGTAGTGTATCCCTCGGGAACACTGAAGCTTTCTTT
D gene: .; CDR3 length: 13; V gene: TRBV30; J gene: TRBJ1-5; CDR3 protein: CAWNAGSNQPQHF; CDR3 DNA: TGTGCCTGGAATGCAGGGTCCAATCAGCCCCAGCATTTT
D gene: TRBD2; CDR3 length: 16; V gene: TRBV4-2; J gene: TRBJ2-4; CDR3 protein: CASSLWSGRGENIQYF; CDR3 DNA: TGTGCCAGCAGCCTTTGGAGCGGGAGGGGAGAAAACATTCAGTACTTC
D gene: .; CDR3 length: 15; V gene: TRBV6-5; J gene: TRBJ2-7; CDR3 protein: CASSYALGSSYEQYF; CDR3 DNA: TGTGCCAGCAGTTACGCTCTGGGGAGCTCCTACGAGCAGTACTTC
D gene: .; CDR3 length: 14; V gene: TRBV30; J gene: TRBJ1-3; CDR3 protein: CAWTSRGGGNTIYF; CDR3 DNA: TGTGCCTGGACTAGCCGCGGCGGTGGAAACACCATATATTTT
D gene: TRBD1; CDR3 length: 12; V gene: TRBV6-1; J gene: TRBJ2-7; CDR3 protein: CASRQGLYEQYF; CDR3 DNA: TGTGCCAGCCGACAGGGGCTCTACGAGCAGTACTTC
D gene: TRBD1; CDR3 length: 14; V gene: TRBV6-6; J gene: TRBJ2-6; CDR3 protein: CASSLGDRRALLTF; CDR3 DNA: TGTGCCAGCAGTTTAGGGGACAGGAGGGCCCTCCTGACTTTC
D gene: .; CDR3 length: 15; V gene: TRBV5-1; J gene: TRBJ2-1; CDR3 protein: CASSLIPGNYNEQFF; CDR3 DNA: TGCGCCAGCAGCTTGATCCCAGGGAATTACAATGAGCAGTTCTTC
D gene: TRBD2; CDR3 length: 16; V gene: TRBV5-1; J gene: TRBJ2-1; CDR3 protein: CASSLGGTSGYNEQFF; CDR3 DNA: TGCGCCAGCAGCTTGGGAGGGACTAGCGGGTACAATGAGCAGTTCTTC
D gene: .; CDR3 length: 17; V gene: TRBV13; J gene: TRBJ1-1; CDR3 protein: CASSRSSGHPLNTEAFF; CDR3 DNA: TGTGCCAGCAGCCGTTCATCAGGACACCCGTTGAACACTGAAGCTTTCTTT
D gene: TRBD1; CDR3 length: 16; V gene: TRBV29-1; J gene: TRBJ2-6; CDR3 protein: CSAPQAGGSGANVLTF; CDR3 DNA: TGCAGCGCCCCCCAGGCAGGGGGCTCTGGGGCCAACGTCCTGACTTTC
D gene: TRBD2; CDR3 length: 16; V gene: TRBV5-4; J gene: TRBJ2-3; CDR3 protein: CASSLEISGGADTQYF; CDR3 DNA: TGTGCCAGCAGCTTGGAAATCAGCGGGGGGGCAGATACGCAGTATTTT
D gene: TRBD2; CDR3 length: 14; V gene: TRBV6-5; J gene: TRBJ2-5; CDR3 protein: CASSLAGGKETQYF; CDR3 DNA: TGTGCCAGCAGTCTAGCGGGGGGGAAAGAGACCCAGTACTTC
D gene: TRBD2; CDR3 length: 15; V gene: TRBV4-3; J gene: TRBJ2-7; CDR3 protein: CASSQELAGSYEQYF; CDR3 DNA: TGCGCCAGCAGCCAAGAGCTAGCGGGGTCCTACGAGCAGTACTTC
D gene: .; CDR3 length: 11; V gene: TRBV14; J gene: TRBJ1-1; CDR3 protein: CATGRGTEAFF; CDR3 DNA: TGTGCCACCGGCCGGGGCACTGAAGCTTTCTTT
D gene: .; CDR3 length: 15; V gene: TRBV29-1; J gene: TRBJ2-2; CDR3 protein: CSVEEKGTNTGELFF; CDR3 DNA: TGCAGCGTTGAAGAAAAGGGGACGAACACCGGGGAGCTGTTTTTT
D gene: .; CDR3 length: 12; V gene: TRBV2; J gene: TRBJ1-2; CDR3 protein: CASIGGTYGYTF; CDR3 DNA: TGTGCCAGCATAGGCGGGACCTATGGCTACACCTTC
D gene: .; CDR3 length: 15; V gene: TRBV11-3; J gene: TRBJ2-5; CDR3 protein: CASSLGGTFGETQYF; CDR3 DNA: TGTGCCAGCAGCTTAGGGGGGACTTTTGGGGAGACCCAGTACTTC
D gene: TRBD1; CDR3 length: 20; V gene: TRBV28; J gene: TRBJ2-5; CDR3 protein: CASSLAPQGVGVGSRETQYF; CDR3 DNA: TGTGCCAGCAGTCTAGCACCACAGGGGGTAGGGGTTGGGTCTCGAGAGACCCAGTACTTC
D gene: .; CDR3 length: 16; V gene: TRBV13; J gene: TRBJ1-1; CDR3 protein: CASSSREGVRHTEAFF; CDR3 DNA: TGTGCCAGCAGCTCCAGGGAGGGGGTGAGACACACTGAAGCTTTCTTT
D gene: TRBD1; CDR3 length: 14; V gene: TRBV10-1; J gene: TRBJ2-3; CDR3 protein: CASRGGQGADTQYF; CDR3 DNA: TGCGCCAGCAGGGGTGGACAGGGGGCGGATACGCAGTATTTT
D gene: TRBD1; CDR3 length: 15; V gene: TRBV19; J gene: TRBJ1-2; CDR3 protein: CASSVQGTLNYGYTF; CDR3 DNA: TGTGCCAGTAGTGTACAGGGGACGCTTAACTATGGCTACACCTTC
D gene: TRBD1; CDR3 length: 14; V gene: TRBV6-5; J gene: TRBJ1-1; CDR3 protein: CASSYSGQVYEAFF; CDR3 DNA: TGTGCCAGCAGTTACTCGGGACAGGTTTATGAAGCTTTCTTT
D gene: .; CDR3 length: 18; V gene: TRBV5-1; J gene: TRBJ2-3; CDR3 protein: CASSLVPRGAANVDTQYF; CDR3 DNA: TGCGCCAGCAGCTTGGTACCTCGGGGGGCGGCCAATGTGGATACGCAGTATTTT
D gene: .; CDR3 length: 15; V gene: TRBV5-6; J gene: TRBJ2-7; CDR3 protein: CASSRSRVSSYEQYF; CDR3 DNA: TGTGCCAGCAGCCGCTCGCGGGTGAGCTCCTACGAGCAGTACTTC
D gene: .; CDR3 length: 13; V gene: TRBV6-6; J gene: TRBJ2-7; CDR3 protein: CASSQTPTYEQYF; CDR3 DNA: TGTGCCAGCAGCCAGACACCGACCTACGAGCAGTACTTC
D gene: TRBD1; CDR3 length: 16; V gene: TRBV9; J gene: TRBJ2-3; CDR3 protein: CASSSRTGTSTDTQYF; CDR3 DNA: TGTGCCAGCAGCTCCCGGACAGGGACTAGCACAGATACGCAGTATTTT
D gene: .; CDR3 length: 13; V gene: TRBV29-1; J gene: TRBJ2-7; CDR3 protein: CSVVGAGLDEQYF; CDR3 DNA: TGCAGCGTTGTGGGGGCAGGGCTCGACGAGCAGTACTTC
D gene: TRBD1; CDR3 length: 14; V gene: TRBV7-3; J gene: TRBJ1-2; CDR3 protein: CASSPTGGAYGYTF; CDR3 DNA: TGTGCCAGCAGCCCCACAGGGGGGGCTTATGGCTACACCTTC
D gene: .; CDR3 length: 15; V gene: TRBV27; J gene: TRBJ1-4; CDR3 protein: CASSFQGYGIEKLFF; CDR3 DNA: TGTGCCAGCAGTTTTCAGGGGTACGGTATCGAAAAACTGTTTTTT
D gene: TRBD2; CDR3 length: 15; V gene: TRBV7-8; J gene: TRBJ2-2; CDR3 protein: CASSGLAGNTGELFF; CDR3 DNA: TGTGCCAGCAGCGGACTAGCGGGCAACACCGGGGAGCTGTTTTTT
D gene: .; CDR3 length: 16; V gene: TRBV2; J gene: TRBJ2-7; CDR3 protein: CASSETFSGHSYEQYF; CDR3 DNA: TGTGCCAGCAGTGAAACCTTTTCGGGACACTCCTACGAGCAGTACTTC